This T cell receptor (beta chain) emerged from a study of beta chain features in type 1 diabetes. About this clone: Its antigen remains unidentified.

CDR3 length equals 17 residues. Germline values: CDR1 MDHEN, CDR2 SYDVKM. Unmatched junction bases numbered 6, after V lost 1 base and J lost 1 base. General study results and limits: Among patients with Type 1 diabetes, TCRB CDR3s were moderately but significantly shorter in every one of the four CD4+ subsets. The naive, central memory and Treg TCRB repertoires of patients appeared to be more similar to one another than those of healthy donors.

The sequenced template was cDNA made from the entire isolated RNA. The data were produced by immunoSEQ multiplex PCR, yet TCRdb's version contains in-frame clones alone and is incomplete. The sample carries some 900,000 clones, under 20% recorded once. The sequencing input was naive CD4+ T cells from blood. The source of this sequence is a woman aged 18-29 years in good health. The V gene is TRBV28, the J gene TRBJ2-3; 9 nucleotides match TRBD2. Here the CDR3 reads CASSLYVAGAGTDTQYF. Written as DNA, the CDR3 is TGTGCCAGCAGTTTATACGTAGCGGGAGCTGGCACAGATACGCAGTATTTT.